A single sample gave rise to the 26 T cell receptor beta chains below, sequenced in a study of T cell repertoires in cytomegalovirus infection. One entry per CDR3 protein results from TCRdb running MiXCR on the reads. The sample consists of about 740,000 distinct CDR3 sequences, approximately 34% of them appearing once. The source material was PBMCs. The receptors shown here come from a human donor in good health (CMV status not recorded). Some clones in this sample may be carry-over from other donors' samples.

The J gene is TRBJ2-3, the V gene TRBV7-8, with D possibly being TRBD2 (6 bases). CDR1 is SGHVS and CDR2 is FQNEAQ in the germline V gene. Trimming took 1 base from V and 3 from J, leaving 14 bases between them. The CDR3 contains 16 residues. The chain's CDR3 is CASSLVTGEQTDTQYF. The CDR3 bases are TGTGCCAGCAGCTTAGTGACGGGAGAACAGACAGATACGCAGTATTTT.

The gene calls are TRBV28 and TRBJ1-5; D call uncertain. The germline gives CDR1 MDHEN, CDR2 SYDVKM. The V gene lost 3 bases and the J gene lost 4 bases, with 13 bases spanning the gap. The CDR3 is 15 amino acids. The CDR3 coding sequence is TGTGCCAGCAGTTTCGGGCCAGGATCGAATCAGCCCCAGCATTTT. It encodes CASSFGPGSNQPQHF.

This clonotype was counted only a few times. The rearrangement joins TRBV12-3 or TRBV12-4 to TRBJ1-4, with 9 nucleotides matching TRBD1. Trimming removed 5 bases from V and 0 bases from J; junction bases left unmatched: 10. The CDR3 extends over 18 amino acids. CDR3 coding DNA: TGTGCCAGCAGTAAACTACAGGGGGCCCTCCCAACTAATGAAAAACTGTTTTTT. It is translated as CASSKLQGALPTNEKLFF.

V and J are TRBV7-2 and TRBJ2-3, with 9 bases identical to TRBD2. Germline CDR1 is SGHTA and CDR2 is FQGNSA. Germline trimming cut 5 bases from V and 8 bases from J; bases unmatched to any gene: 8. The CDR3 is made up of 14 amino acids. The CDR3 region is CASSPGTSFGTQYF. The CDR3 DNA is TGTGCCAGCAGCCCCGGGACTAGCTTCGGTACGCAGTATTTT.

The gene calls are TRBV4-1 and TRBJ2-5; D gene unclear. Per the germline V gene, CDR1 is MGHRA and CDR2 is YSYEKL. The length of the CDR3 is 14 residues. The ends were cut back, 2 bases at V and 1 base at J, with 8 bases in the middle. DNA of the CDR3: TGCGCCAGCAGCCAAAACTACCTCCAAGAGACCCAGTACTTC. Protein: CASSQNYLQETQYF.

This clonotype appeared a few times. The chain couples TRBV7-2 to TRBJ2-1, with D perhaps TRBD2 (6 bases). V lost 2 bases and J 7 bases, leaving 15 bases between the germline ends. The germline CDR1 and CDR2 sequences are SGHTA and FQGNSA. The CDR3 consists of 15 residues. In nucleotides, the CDR3 is TGTGCCAGCAGCTTACAAGGGACTCTGAGTAATGAGCAGTTCTTC. Translation gives CASSLQGTLSNEQFF.

The table lists this clonotype with a few counts. The rearrangement links TRBV7-9 to TRBJ1-2; D unresolved. V was cut by 0 bases and J by 8 bases, with 10 bases left in between. CDR1 is SEHNR, CDR2 FQNEAQ, per germline (reference sequence). CDR3 length: 13 amino acids. DNA of the CDR3: TGTGCCAGCAGCTTAGCCCCAGGATCAGGCTACACCTTC. Encoded protein: CASSLAPGSGYTF.

The gene calls are TRBV6-1 and TRBJ1-5; possibly TRBD1 for D (6 bases). V shed 5 bases and J shed 0 bases, with 17 bases lying between them. The CDR3 is made up of 17 amino acids. Germline V gene data show CDR1 as MNHNS and CDR2 as SASEGT. In DNA form, the CDR3 reads TGTGCCAGCAGTCGTTACGGGACACCGTATAGCAATCAGCCCCAGCATTTT. Amino acid sequence: CASSRYGTPYSNQPQHF.

As regards this clonotype: The CDR3 ends on some other residue instead of the conserved phenylalanine or tryptophan, so this is likely a read error. The genes are TRBV28 and TRBJ2-7; 11 bases align to TRBD2. Trimming at V came to 4 bases and at J to 5 bases, leaving 16 bases not matched to a gene. The CDR3 covers 18 residues. Germline V gives CDR1 MDHEN, CDR2 SYDVKM. In DNA, the CDR3 is TGTGCCAGCAGTTCACCGGGACTAGCGGCCGCACTTCCCGACGAGCAGTACTCC. The encoded protein is CASSSPGLAAALPDEQYS.

The rearrangement joins TRBV5-1 to TRBJ2-1, with D possibly TRBD1 on 5 matching bases. The V end lost 2 bases, the J end lost 7 bases, and 28 bases lay between the germline ends. The CDR3 is made up of 19 amino acids. Germline CDR1 SGHRS, CDR2 YFSETQ. The DNA for the CDR3 is TGCGCCAGCAGCTTCGGAGTGGGTGCCCCAGGGATTGTCGGGAATGAGCAGTTCTTC. Translating it yields CASSFGVGAPGIVGNEQFF.

This clonotype was counted at least ten times. J is TRBJ2-7 and V is TRBV12-3 or TRBV12-4, with D tentatively TRBD2 (5 bases). The CDR3 has 13 amino acids. With 6 bases removed from V and 3 bases from J, the gap between germline ends came to 12 bases. CDR3: CASSLDGDYEQYF. In DNA form, the CDR3 reads TGTGCCAGCAGCCTCGACGGGGACTACGAGCAGTACTTC.

This sequence joins TRBV29-1 and TRBJ2-3; D possibly matches TRBD1 or TRBD2 (5 bases each). This CDR3 spans 13 amino acids. V lost 4 bases and J lost 6, with 14 bases in between. CDR1 and CDR2 (germline): SQVTM, ANQGSEA. In DNA, the CDR3 is TGCAGCGTTGGGGGGACCCACTCGGATACGCAGTATTTT. Protein product: CSVGGTHSDTQYF.

This chain joins TRBV7-9 and TRBJ2-3, with TRBD2 matching 10 bases. The CDR3 consists of 17 residues. CDR1 SEHNR and CDR2 FQNEAQ come from the germline V gene (reference sequence). The V gene end was trimmed by 5 bases and the J gene end by 4 bases; junction bases not matched to a gene: 12. CDR3 coding DNA: TGTGCCAGCAGCGCTGACGTGGCTAGCGGGAGCCCAGATACGCAGTATTTT. Translated, it gives CASSADVASGSPDTQYF.

The V gene is TRBV30, the J gene TRBJ1-6, with D possibly TRBD1 on 5 matching bases. Deletions cut 4 bases from V and 5 bases from J, with 15 bases between. CDR1 is GTSNPN, CDR2 SVGIG, per germline (reference sequence). The CDR3 is 15 residues long. CDR3 bases: TGTGCCTGGACTAGCCAGGGTCGGAATAATTCACCCCTCCACTTT. Protein product: CAWTSQGRNNSPLHF.

This rearrangement joins TRBV29-1 to TRBJ2-2; 11 bases are a match to TRBD2. This CDR3 is 17 amino acids long. Germline trimming cut 0 bases from V and 6 bases from J; bases unmatched to any gene: 9. From germline, CDR1 is SQVTM and CDR2 ANQGSEA. The DNA for the CDR3 is TGCAGCGTTGAAGATGTTACTAGCGGGAGTGCGTCCGGGGAGCTGTTTTTT. This sequence encodes CSVEDVTSGSASGELFF.

This chain joins TRBV15 and TRBJ1-4; 7 bases line up with TRBD1. The V and J ends lost 2 bases and 6 bases, in that order; junction bases with no gene match: 6. This CDR3 is 15 amino acids long. CDR1 LNHNV and CDR2 YYDKDF come from the germline V gene (reference sequence). CDR3: CATSRFGTVDEKLFF. CDR3 nucleotide sequence: TGTGCCACCAGCAGATTCGGGACAGTGGATGAAAAACTGTTTTTT.

There are a few counts of this clonotype. The chain carries TRBV2 and TRBJ2-7; TRBD1 is a possible D gene (6 bases). The V gene lost 4 bases and the J gene lost 7 bases, with 14 bases spanning the gap. From germline, CDR1 is SNHLY and CDR2 FYNNEI. The CDR3 is 13 residues long. CDR3 residues: CASSADRSGEQYF. The CDR3 DNA follows: TGTGCCAGCAGTGCCGACAGGTCGGGGGAGCAGTACTTC.

This clonotype was found a few times. The rearrangement links TRBV19 to TRBJ1-5, with D perhaps TRBD1 (5 bases). V was cut by 1 base and J by 1 base, with 11 bases left in between. CDR1 and CDR2 (germline): LNHDA, SQIVND (reference sequence). This CDR3 spans 16 amino acids. The chain's CDR3 is CASSIAGGGSNQPQHF. The CDR3 DNA is TGTGCCAGTAGTATAGCGGGGGGAGGGAGCAATCAGCCCCAGCATTTT.

To note about this clonotype: Germline and junction disagree at one end, which may indicate a read error. The gene calls are TRBV27 and TRBJ2-1, with D uncertain. Per the germline V gene, CDR1 is MNHEY and CDR2 is SMNVEV (reference sequence). The CDR3 has 13 residues. The CDR3 region has the DNA TGTGCCAGCAGTTTCGGCTCCTCCAATGAGCAGTTCTTC. As protein: CASSFGSSNEQFF.

The chain joins TRBV28 to TRBJ2-5; D might be TRBD1 (6 bases). The V gene lost 4 bases and the J gene lost 3 bases, with 21 bases spanning the gap. There are 17 residues in the CDR3. Germline V CDR1 and CDR2: MDHEN, SYDVKM. Here the CDR3 reads CASSSFGAGTSEETQYF. The CDR3 DNA sequence: TGTGCCAGCAGTTCATTTGGGGCCGGGACAAGCGAAGAGACCCAGTACTTC.

V gene TRBV7-6 combines with J gene TRBJ2-2, with a possible D match to TRBD2 (6 bases). The germline CDR1 and CDR2 sequences are SGHVS and FNYEAQ. V lost 3 bases to trimming and J lost 3 bases, with 11 bases between them. This CDR3 spans 15 amino acids. CDR3: CASSFGSGDTGELFF. CDR3 in DNA: TGTGCCAGCAGCTTCGGTAGCGGAGACACCGGGGAGCTGTTTTTT.

As to this clonotype: One junction end disagrees with the germline gene, perhaps due to a read error. The genes are TRBV6-6 and TRBJ2-2, with D possibly called TRBD1 or TRBD2 (5 bases each). The CDR3 sequence is 13 residues long. CDR1 is MNHNY and CDR2 is SVGAGI in the germline V gene (reference sequence). The CDR3 sequence is CASSYDVTGALFF. CDR3 bases: TGTGCCAGCAGTTACGATGTCACCGGGGCGCTGTTTTTT.

The sample holds a few counts of this clonotype. This chain uses TRBV7-9 with TRBJ1-5, with D perhaps TRBD1 (6 bases). The CDR3 length is 19 residues. V was cut by 2 bases and J by 7 bases, with 27 bases left in between. Germline loops: CDR1 SEHNR, CDR2 FQNEAQ (reference sequence). In nucleotides, the CDR3 is TGTGCCAGCAGCTTAATCAGGGGACGTCTGGAGTGGCCTACGCAGCCCCAGCATTTT. Residues: CASSLIRGRLEWPTQPQHF.

The chain employs TRBV28 and TRBJ2-3; D unresolved. The CDR3 is 12 residues long. Germline values: CDR1 MDHEN, CDR2 SYDVKM. V was trimmed by 3 bases and J by 14 bases, leaving 15 bases between them. The CDR3: CASSFETPVAYF. CDR3 sequence (DNA): TGTGCCAGCAGTTTTGAGACCCCTGTGGCGTATTTT. Full variable domain (missing parts from reference TRBV28 and TRBJ2-3): DVKVTQSSRYLVKRTGEKVFLECVQDMDHENMFWYRQDPGLGLRLIYFSYDVKMKEKGDIPEGYSVSREKKERFSLILESASTNQTSMYLCASSFETPVAYFGPGTRLTVL.

This clonotype has a handful of counts. The rearrangement links TRBV19 to TRBJ2-7; D remains ambiguous. Germline CDR1 LNHDA, CDR2 SQIVND (reference sequence). CDR3 length: 15 amino acids. V lost 5 bases and J lost 3, with 17 bases in between. Written as DNA, the CDR3 is TGTGCCAGTAGTTTCGCCCCAGGATCAGACTACGAGCAGTACTTC. The encoded protein is CASSFAPGSDYEQYF.

A word on this clonotype: As the CDR3 is not closed by the conserved phenylalanine or tryptophan, this likely results from a read error. J is TRBJ2-1 and V is TRBV28; TRBD1 matches 7 bases. J gave up 3 bases and V 3 bases, and 5 bases lay outside the gene matches. This CDR3 has 15 residues. Germline V gives CDR1 MDHEN, CDR2 SYDVKM. DNA of the CDR3: TGTGCCAGCAGTTTTTCAGGGGGAAGCTACAATGAGCAGTTCTTA. Residues: CASSFSGGSYNEQFL.